This T cell receptor beta chain was profiled in a study of Graves' ophthalmopathy and Graves' hyperthyroidism. A duration under 3 months, NOSPECS ≥4, CAS ≥3 and moderate-to-severe activity characterized the donors with ophthalmopathy. What supplied the PBMCs was 7.5 to 10 ml of fresh peripheral blood. Study results and caveats: A model of 13 signatures distinguished ophthalmopathy from stable hyperthyroidism at roughly 86% sensitivity and nearly 82% specificity. With around 70% sensitivity and approximately 73% specificity, the model predicted ophthalmopathy progression.

Amplification targeted the TCR beta CDR3 regions, with RNA transcripts as the source material. Following a first-round RT-PCR that used HTBI primers, a second-round multiplex PCR was carried out. TCRdb recomputed calls from the multiplex PCR reads with MiXCR, one row per CDR3 protein. The sample consists of about 220,000 distinct CDR3 sequences, 20% to 25% of them appearing once. This clonotype was observed many times. Its antigen remains unidentified. V was cut by 2 bases and J by 5 bases, with 7 bases left in between. Germline lookup yields CDR1 LGHDT and CDR2 YNNKEL (reference sequence). The CDR3 contains 14 residues.

The receptor was derived from a woman in her fifties or sixties with Graves' ophthalmopathy. The V call is TRBV3-1, the J call TRBJ1-6; no definite D call. What was sequenced was peripheral blood. This CDR3 reads CASSQRQDNSPLHF. As DNA, the CDR3 is TGTGCCAGCAGCCAACGGCAAGATAATTCACCCCTCCACTTT.